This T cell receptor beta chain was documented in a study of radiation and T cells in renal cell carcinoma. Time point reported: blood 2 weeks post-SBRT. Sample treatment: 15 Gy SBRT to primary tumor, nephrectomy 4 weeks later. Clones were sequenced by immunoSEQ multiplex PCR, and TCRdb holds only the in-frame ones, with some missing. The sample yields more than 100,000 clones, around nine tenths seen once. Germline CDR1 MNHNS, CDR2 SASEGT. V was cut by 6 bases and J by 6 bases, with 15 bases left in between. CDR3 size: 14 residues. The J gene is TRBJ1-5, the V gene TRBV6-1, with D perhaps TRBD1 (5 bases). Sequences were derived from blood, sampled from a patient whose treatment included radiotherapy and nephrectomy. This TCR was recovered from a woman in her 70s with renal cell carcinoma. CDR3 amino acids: CASSGTPGSQPQHF. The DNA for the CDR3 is TGTGCCAGCAGCGGGACCCCAGGTAGTCAGCCCCAGCATTTT.